These 32 T cell receptor beta chains were sequenced from one sample in a study of cytomegalovirus exposure and HLA in healthy donors. PCR involved 60 Vbeta and 13 Jbeta primers. Some clones are missing from TCRdb's copy, which holds only in-frame ones; the method was immunoSEQ multiplex PCR. The data hold some 160,000 clones, with about 74% observed a single time. The sample consisted of PBMCs. These receptors were collected from a woman in her forties in good health and CMV-seronegative.

V and J are TRBV27 and TRBJ1-4; possibly TRBD1 for D (5 bases). CDR3 length equals 15 residues. Between the trimmed V and J ends, which lost 5 bases and 0 bases, there was a span of 10 bases. The V gene's germline CDR1 is MNHEY and CDR2 SMNVEV (reference sequence). The CDR3 loop is CASSRQLATNEKLFF. CDR3 DNA: TGTGCCAGCAGTCGACAGCTTGCAACTAATGAAAAACTGTTTTTT.

The chain joins TRBV19 to TRBJ1-2; 8 nucleotides agree with TRBD1. CDR1 and CDR2 (germline): LNHDA, SQIVND (reference sequence). The CDR3 is made up of 15 amino acids. With 3 bases clipped from V and 8 bases from J, the junction kept 11 bases outside the gene matches. The CDR3 nucleotides are TGTGCCAGTAGTATCATGGGACAGGCCCCTTCAGGCTACACCTTC. Its translation: CASSIMGQAPSGYTF.

This chain links TRBV6-1 with TRBJ1-2, with 7 bases that match TRBD1. Trimming took 6 bases from V and 8 from J; bases not matched to a gene: 9. Germline lookup yields CDR1 MNHNS and CDR2 SASEGT. The CDR3 is 13 amino acids. The chain's CDR3 is CASSERGRGGYTF. In DNA form, the CDR3 reads TGTGCCAGCAGCGAAAGGGGGCGGGGAGGCTACACCTTC.

The genes are TRBV6-1 and TRBJ2-7; TRBD1 is a possible D gene (5 bases). The germline gives CDR1 MNHNS, CDR2 SASEGT. This CDR3 comprises 11 residues. The V and J ends lost 7 bases and 3 bases respectively, with 7 bases between them. CDR3 DNA sequence: TGTGCCAGCACGCAGGGCTACGAGCAGTACTTC. It codes for CASTQGYEQYF.

This clone came up once. The same CDR3 also results from other DNA sequences found in this sample. The CDR3 DNA reads TGTGCCAGTAGATCTCCGAGGGAGTCCAAAAACATTCAGTACTTC. Translation gives CASRSPRESKNIQYF. The rearrangement uses TRBV28 and TRBJ2-4, with D possibly TRBD2 on 5 matching bases. The CDR3 extends over 15 amino acids. Germline loops: CDR1 MDHEN, CDR2 SYDVKM. The ends were cut back, 9 bases at V and 2 bases at J, with 17 bases in the middle.

V is TRBV30 and J is TRBJ1-5; possibly TRBD1 for D (6 bases). The CDR3 sequence is 17 residues long. Germline CDR1 is GTSNPN and CDR2 is SVGIG (reference sequence). V lost 3 bases to trimming and J lost 0 bases, with 18 bases between them. Here the CDR3 DNA reads TGTGCCTGGAGACCGAAGGGGGGGAGCTATAGCAATCAGCCCCAGCATTTT. As protein: CAWRPKGGSYSNQPQHF.

This sequence joins TRBV15 and TRBJ2-7, with 7 bases that match TRBD2. The CDR3 runs 15 residues. The V and J ends lost 0 bases and 3 bases, in that order; junction bases with no gene match: 5. The germline V gene has CDR1 LNHNV and CDR2 YYDKDF (reference sequence). DNA of the CDR3: TGTGCCACCAGCAGAGATGGTAGCGGGTACTACGAGCAGTACTTC. Protein product: CATSRDGSGYYEQYF.

V usage is TRBV5-4 and J usage is TRBJ2-3; a weak D match, TRBD1 (6 bases). The germline V and J ends were trimmed by 4 bases and 1 base, with 13 bases remaining between them. The V gene's germline CDR1 is SGHNT and CDR2 YYREEE (reference sequence). The CDR3 runs to 15 residues. CDR3 nucleotides: TGTGCCAGCAGCCGACCGACAGGAGGCACAGATACGCAGTATTTT. Translating it yields CASSRPTGGTDTQYF.

This clone appeared a single time. The CDR3 DNA is TGTGCCAGCAGTTGGGACAGGAACACTGAAGCTTTCTTT. It yields the protein CASSWDRNTEAFF. This chain connects TRBV2 to TRBJ1-1; 7 bases are a match to TRBD1. V was clipped by 5 bases and J by 1 base; unmatched bases: 1. Germline V gene lookup returns CDR1 SNHLY and CDR2 FYNNEI. This CDR3 contains 13 residues.

This chain links TRBV19 with TRBJ1-2; TRBD1 matches at 10 bases. Germline V lookup: CDR1 LNHDA, CDR2 SQIVND (reference sequence). The CDR3 consists of 14 residues. Trimming at V came to 1 base and at J to 4 bases, leaving 0 bases not matched to a gene. As DNA, the CDR3 is TGTGCCAGTAGTATAGGACAGGGGGCCTATGGCTACACCTTC. Translation: CASSIGQGAYGYTF. The entire variable domain, with the rest obtained from reference TRBV19 and TRBJ1-2, is as follows: DGGITQSPKYLFRKEGQNVTLSCEQNLNHDAMYWYRQDPGQGLRLIYYSQIVNDFQKGDIAEGYSVSREKKESFPLTVTSAQKNPTAFYLCASSIGQGAYGYTFGSGTRLTVV.

V is TRBV7-9 and J is TRBJ1-3; D unresolved. Looked up from germline, CDR1 is SEHNR and CDR2 is FQNEAQ (reference sequence). V lost 5 bases and J lost 1, with 6 bases in between. The CDR3 runs to 13 residues. The CDR3 sequence: CASSLQSGNTIYF. The DNA of the CDR3 is TGTGCCAGCAGCCTACAGTCTGGAAACACCATATATTTT. The full variable domain, completed using reference TRBV7-9 and TRBJ1-3, is DTGVSQNPRHKITKRGQNVTFRCDPISEHNRLYWYRQTLGQGPEFLTYFQNEAQLEKSRLLSDRFSAERPKGSFSTLEIQRTEQGDSAMYLCASSLQSGNTIYFGEGSWLTVV.

Here the CDR3 DNA reads TGTGCCAGCACCAGACAGGGGGGGAACACTGAAGCTTTCTTT. This sequence encodes CASTRQGGNTEAFF. V is TRBV27 and J is TRBJ1-1, with 9 nucleotides matching TRBD1. Trimming removed 7 bases from V and 1 base from J; junction bases left unmatched: 4. CDR3 length equals 14 residues. CDR1 and CDR2 (germline): MNHEY, SMNVEV (reference sequence).

The V call is TRBV27, the J call TRBJ1-2, with a weak D call TRBD1 (5 bases). Germline assignment: CDR1 MNHEY and CDR2 SMNVEV (reference sequence). V was shortened by 0 bases and J by 4 bases, with 9 bases between the two germline ends. The CDR3 spans 14 residues. The CDR3 DNA follows: TGTGCCAGCAGTTTATCGGGACTCAGCTATGGCTACACCTTC. It encodes CASSLSGLSYGYTF.

The V call is TRBV11-2, the J call TRBJ1-5; D is unresolved. The CDR3 sequence is 14 residues long. Trimming took off 5 bases at V and 6 bases at J, with 14 bases between the two ends. Per germline, CDR1 SGHAT and CDR2 FQNNGV. As DNA, the CDR3 is TGTGCCAGCAGCCGGTCCGGGGAGGGTCAGCCCCAGCATTTT. It translates to CASSRSGEGQPQHF.

In the case of this clone: Other DNA sequences in the sample encode the same CDR3. The chain recombines TRBV7-9 with TRBJ2-3, with a possible D match to TRBD2 (5 bases). Per the germline V gene, CDR1 is SEHNR and CDR2 is FQNEAQ (reference sequence). The V end lost 2 bases, the J end lost 2 bases, and 8 bases lay between the germline ends. This CDR3 is built from 14 residues. The CDR3 DNA is TGTGCCAGCAGCTTAAGCGGATACACAGATACGCAGTATTTT. Encoded protein: CASSLSGYTDTQYF. Based on the CDR3 plus reference TRBV7-9 and TRBJ2-3, the full variable domain is DTGVSQNPRHKITKRGQNVTFRCDPISEHNRLYWYRQTLGQGPEFLTYFQNEAQLEKSRLLSDRFSAERPKGSFSTLEIQRTEQGDSAMYLCASSLSGYTDTQYFGPGTRLTVL.

The chain joins TRBV11-1 to TRBJ1-2; D is ambiguous. Germline lookup yields CDR1 SGHAT and CDR2 FQDESV (reference sequence). This CDR3 is built from 13 residues. The germline V and J ends were trimmed by 1 base and 9 bases, with 12 bases remaining between them. The CDR3 sequence is CASSLVSERSYTF. The CDR3 DNA sequence: TGTGCCAGCAGCTTAGTCAGTGAACGAAGCTACACCTTC.

This clone occurred many times. The gene calls are TRBV5-4 and TRBJ2-1; D unresolved. This CDR3 comprises 12 residues. Trimming pared 2 bases from V and 5 bases from J, leaving 5 bases between. Looked up from germline, CDR1 is SGHNT and CDR2 is YYREEE (reference sequence). CDR3 bases: TGTGCCAGCAGCTTCCCGGACAATGAGCAGTTCTTC. Translated: CASSFPDNEQFF.

This chain uses TRBV15 with TRBJ2-5; the match to TRBD1 covers 7 bases. CDR3 length: 14 residues. The germline CDR1 and CDR2 sequences are LNHNV and YYDKDF (reference sequence). V lost 5 bases to trimming and J lost 2 bases; unmatched junction nucleotides: 5. For the CDR3, the DNA is TGTGCCACCAGCCGACGGGACAGACAAGAGACCCAGTACTTC. This codes for CATSRRDRQETQYF. The whole variable domain, remainder taken from reference TRBV15 and TRBJ2-5, is DAMVIQNPRYQVTQFGKPVTLSCSQTLNHNVMYWYQQKSSQAPKLLFHYYDKDFNNEADTPDNFQSRRPNTSFCFLDIRSPGLGDTAMYLCATSRRDRQETQYFGPGTRLLVL.

The chain joins TRBV4-2 to TRBJ2-3, with TRBD2 identical over 7 bases. The CDR3 loop spans 16 amino acids. V was clipped by 0 bases and J by 4 bases; unmatched bases: 7. Germline V gene sequence: CDR1 LGHNA, CDR2 YNFKEQ. In DNA form, the CDR3 reads TGTGCCAGCAGCCAAGATCTGGGCCGGGAGGCAGATACGCAGTATTTT. It yields the protein CASSQDLGREADTQYF.

The chain combines TRBV18 with TRBJ1-5, with 10 bases that match TRBD1. CDR3 length: 17 residues. The V gene end was trimmed by 3 bases and the J gene end by 2 bases; junction bases not matched to a gene: 7. Germline V gene data show CDR1 as KGHSH and CDR2 as LQKENI. The CDR3 reads CASSPPTGGAGNQPQHF. As DNA, the CDR3 is TGTGCCAGCTCACCGCCGACAGGGGGCGCTGGCAATCAGCCCCAGCATTTT.

This clone was observed a few times. This chain links TRBV6-4 with TRBJ2-6; D may be TRBD2 (6 bases). The CDR3 spans 16 residues. Germline CDR1 reads MRHNA; CDR2 reads SNTAGT. The ends were cut back, 2 bases at V and 2 bases at J, with 10 bases in the middle. The CDR3 spells CASSDVREAGANVLTF. CDR3 sequence (DNA): TGTGCCAGCAGTGACGTTAGGGAGGCTGGGGCCAACGTCCTGACTTTC.

V and J are TRBV15 and TRBJ2-1; TRBD2 matches 7 bases. The CDR3 sequence is 17 residues long. V lost 3 bases, J lost 3 bases, and 11 bases stayed unmatched. In germline, CDR1 is LNHNV, CDR2 YYDKDF (reference sequence). CDR3 in DNA: TGTGCCACCAGCAGGGGGGGAAGCGGGGACGGCTACAATGAGCAGTTCTTC. Translation gives CATSRGGSGDGYNEQFF.

The chain combines TRBV5-1 with TRBJ2-3; 13 bases are a match to TRBD2. J was trimmed by 2 bases and V by 4 bases; bases with no gene match: 10. Germline CDR1 reads SGHRS; CDR2 reads YFSETQ. The CDR3 is 18 amino acids. The CDR3 region has the DNA TGCGCCAGCAGCCCGGTTGGGGGGACTAGCGGGATCACAGATACGCAGTATTTT. Its translation: CASSPVGGTSGITDTQYF.

With respect to this clone: Other DNA sequences in this sample translate to the same CDR3. The chain carries TRBV28 and TRBJ1-5; maybe TRBD1 (5 bases). This CDR3 region has 12 residues. Germline V lookup: CDR1 MDHEN, CDR2 SYDVKM. Trimming took off 3 bases at V and 6 bases at J, with 6 bases between the two ends. The CDR3 DNA sequence: TGTGCCAGCAGTTTGGGGGGTCAGCCCCAGCATTTT. It encodes CASSLGGQPQHF.

The chain couples TRBV2 to TRBJ2-3, with 7 bases fitting TRBD2. The V and J ends lost 4 bases and 8 bases, in that order; junction bases with no gene match: 6. The CDR3 is 13 residues long. Germline V gene sequence: CDR1 SNHLY, CDR2 FYNNEI. The CDR3 spells CASSATSSVTQYF. In nucleotides, the CDR3 is TGTGCCAGCAGTGCGACTAGCAGTGTTACGCAGTATTTT.

This sequence joins TRBV2 and TRBJ2-7; D gene ambiguous. Germline V gene lookup returns CDR1 SNHLY and CDR2 FYNNEI. Trimming cost V 4 bases and J 2 bases, with 9 bases left between them. This CDR3 is built from 13 residues. The CDR3 is CASSVFPAYEQYF. The CDR3 bases are TGTGCCAGCAGTGTATTCCCAGCCTACGAGCAGTACTTC.

The V and J genes are TRBV11-2 and TRBJ1-1; weak D call: TRBD1 (6 bases). V was shortened by 4 bases and J by 1 base, with 13 bases between the two germline ends. CDR3 size: 15 residues. Germline V gives CDR1 SGHAT, CDR2 FQNNGV. The CDR3 bases are TGTGCCAGCAGCTCCCTCCGGACAGCGAACACTGAAGCTTTCTTT. This translates into CASSSLRTANTEAFF.

This clone was detected only a few times. The rearrangement links TRBV5-1 to TRBJ2-6; TRBD1 aligns across 7 bases. Germline V gene data show CDR1 as SGHRS and CDR2 as YFSETQ. The CDR3 spans 18 residues. V dropped 0 bases and J dropped 0; count of bases not matched to a gene: 6. The CDR3 DNA sequence: TGCGCCAGCAGCTTGGCCGGGACAGTCAGCTCTGGGGCCAACGTCCTGACTTTC. Protein: CASSLAGTVSSGANVLTF.

The V call is TRBV7-9, the J call TRBJ2-7, with a possible D match to TRBD2 (7 bases). The CDR3 loop spans 18 amino acids. The V and J ends lost 5 bases and 2 bases respectively, with 25 bases between them. CDR1 is SEHNR, CDR2 FQNEAQ, per germline (reference sequence). CDR3 loop: CASSNRGGGPIMTYEQYF. CDR3 nucleotide sequence: TGTGCCAGCAGCAACCGAGGGGGGGGCCCTATAATGACCTACGAGCAGTACTTC.

V is TRBV27 and J is TRBJ1-5; possibly TRBD1 for D (6 bases). Germline CDR1 is MNHEY and CDR2 is SMNVEV (reference sequence). Trimming pared 5 bases from V and 2 bases from J, leaving 16 bases between. The CDR3 loop spans 16 amino acids. In DNA form, the CDR3 reads TGTGCCAGCAGTGCCATAGCCGGGACACGCAATCAGCCCCAGCATTTT. Its protein is CASSAIAGTRNQPQHF.

This clone was seen only once. The chain employs TRBV5-4 and TRBJ2-7; maybe TRBD2 (6 bases). Germline V lookup: CDR1 SGHNT, CDR2 YYREEE (reference sequence). V was trimmed by 4 bases and J by 2 bases, leaving 16 bases between them. The CDR3 is 15 amino acids. CDR3 coding DNA: TGTGCCAGCAGCGATTGGGGGGAACCTCCCTACGAGCAGTACTTC. Protein: CASSDWGEPPYEQYF. Supplemented by reference TRBV5-4 and TRBJ2-7, the full variable domain reads ETGVTQSPTHLIKTRGQQVTLRCSSQSGHNTVSWYQQALGQGPQFIFQYYREEENGRGNFPPRFSGLQFPNYSSELNVNALELDDSALYLCASSDWGEPPYEQYFGPGTRLTVT.

This chain connects TRBV19 to TRBJ2-7; 8 bases are a match to TRBD1. This CDR3 contains 13 residues. Germline CDR1 and CDR2: LNHDA and SQIVND (reference sequence). Trimming at V came to 6 bases and at J to 2 bases, leaving 3 bases not matched to a gene. The CDR3 is CASRPGQAYEQYF. The CDR3 DNA follows: TGTGCCAGTAGGCCGGGACAGGCCTACGAGCAGTACTTC.